This T cell receptor beta chain appears in the sequencing data of a study of blood T cells in healthy people across ages. Each of the donors had roughly 9.1 milliliters of peripheral blood drawn into EDTA-treated Vacutainer tubes. Sample-barcoded 5' priming and a J-beta primer mix drove a second PCR of 7 to 11 cycles. TCRdb itself ran the 5' RACE reads through MiXCR, one entry per CDR3 protein. The data show about 780,000 distinct CDR3 sequences, roughly 46% seen once. CDR3 length: 13 residues. Germline V gene lookup returns CDR1 ENHRY and CDR2 SYGVKD. Germline trimming cut 10 bases from V and 7 bases from J; bases unmatched to any gene: 6.

The chain employs TRBV10-3 and TRBJ2-1; TRBD2 aligns across 11 bases. The source of this sequence is a man of 80 years or more in good health. Specimen: blood. CDR3 coding DNA: TGTGCCACCGGTAGCGGGGGGGGGAATGAGCAGTTCTTC. Translation: CATGSGGGNEQFF.